Below, one TCR beta chain is given with its context. Its antigen remains unknown. The sample comes from a study of T cell responses to AZD1222 COVID-19 vaccine. This CDR3 contains 12 residues. Germline V gene lookup returns CDR1 SEHNR and CDR2 FQNEAQ (reference sequence). V was clipped by 9 bases and J by 6 bases, with 14 bases between them. Measured with immunoSEQ multiplex PCR; TCRdb has only the in-frame clones, and not every one. The sample has roughly 67,000 clones; roughly 86% are singletons. Notes on the study in general: Baseline seropositivity occurred in only a handful of AZD1222 recipients. An increase in Spike-specific TCR breadth and depth was observed after two AZD1222 doses. Spike-spanning, vaccine-associated CD4 TCRs were dominant at 160-218 and 743-854.

This chain uses TRBV7-9 with TRBJ1-1, with D perhaps TRBD1 (5 bases). The receptor was isolated from an adult in good health. The sample consisted of peripheral blood, taken on day 0 of AZD1222 vaccination. The DNA of the CDR3 is TGTGCCAGTAGGGGATTGCACGCTGAAGCTTTCTTT. Amino acid sequence: CASRGLHAEAFF.